Listed here are 32 T cell receptor beta chains from one sample, sequenced in a study of human T cells and chemical hapten exposure. As for time point: pre-sensitization, week 0. Treatment in this sample: therapeutic diphenylcyclopropenone sensitization with weekly scalp DPC. From the RACE reads, TCRdb called clonotypes with MiXCR, one entry per CDR3 protein. The data contain 300,000 to 450,000 distinct CDR3 sequences, 5.1% of them singletons. The sample was whole blood, taken in connection with sensitization to the hapten diphenylcyclopropenone (DPC). These TCRs come from a woman between 45 and 60 years old with alopecia areata. Some clones in this sample may be carry-over from other donors' samples.

This clonotype has at least ten counts. The V and J genes are TRBV4-2 and TRBJ1-4; 8 bases are a match to TRBD1. The V gene end was trimmed by 0 bases and the J gene end by 7 bases; junction bases not matched to a gene: 4. Germline V gene sequence: CDR1 LGHNA, CDR2 YNFKEQ. CDR3 length equals 15 residues. CDR3 residues: CASSQDQGAPEKLFF. DNA of the CDR3: TGTGCCAGCAGCCAAGATCAGGGGGCGCCTGAAAAACTGTTTTTT.

The V call is TRBV2, the J call TRBJ2-6; no reliable D call. V lost 2 bases to trimming and J lost 1 base, with 6 bases between them. The CDR3 loop spans 15 amino acids. Germline values: CDR1 SNHLY, CDR2 FYNNEI. The CDR3 DNA is TGTGCCAGCAGTGAATTGGGGTCTGGGGCCAACGTCCTGACTTTC. Translated: CASSELGSGANVLTF.

The chain combines TRBV30 with TRBJ2-1; weak D call: TRBD2 (5 bases). CDR1 is GTSNPN, CDR2 SVGIG, per germline (reference sequence). The CDR3 is 11 amino acids. Trimming stripped 0 bases from V and 8 bases from J, with 5 bases between. The CDR3 loop reads CAWSVLDEQFF. The CDR3 nucleotides read TGTGCCTGGAGTGTACTAGATGAGCAGTTCTTC. The whole variable domain, remainder taken from reference TRBV30 and TRBJ2-1, is SQTIHQWPATLVQPVGSPLSLECTVEGTSNPNLYWYRQAAGRGLQLLFYSVGIGQISSEVPQNLSASRPQDRQFILSSKKLLLSDSGFYLCAWSVLDEQFFGPGTRLTVL.

This clonotype occurred many times. The chain uses TRBV29-1 and TRBJ2-2; D may be TRBD1 or TRBD2 (5 bases each). V lost 6 bases and J 2 bases, leaving 10 bases between the germline ends. Germline loops: CDR1 SQVTM, CDR2 ANQGSEA. The CDR3 runs 13 residues. The CDR3 is CSVPGPNTGELFF. Here the CDR3 DNA reads TGCAGCGTACCGGGACCTAACACCGGGGAGCTGTTTTTT.

In its sample, this clonotype was seen many times. The chain employs TRBV20-1 and TRBJ2-7; 13 bases fit TRBD2. Per the germline V gene, CDR1 is DFQATT and CDR2 is SNEGSKA (reference sequence). There are 14 residues in the CDR3. V shed 6 bases, J shed 2 bases, and the junction held 4 bases outside the gene matches. The CDR3, as DNA: TGCAGTGCCACTACTAGCGGGGGGGCCTACGAGCAGTACTTC. It is translated as CSATTSGGAYEQYF.

This clonotype has at least ten counts. The V and J genes are TRBV5-1 and TRBJ2-1; tentatively, D is TRBD2 (5 bases). CDR3 length: 19 amino acids. Between the trimmed V and J ends, which lost 0 bases and 0 bases, there was a span of 19 bases. CDR1 SGHRS and CDR2 YFSETQ come from the germline V gene. The CDR3 is CASSLESGPAAVSYNEQFF. The CDR3 DNA reads as TGCGCCAGCAGCTTGGAGTCCGGTCCAGCGGCCGTCTCCTACAATGAGCAGTTCTTC.

The V call is TRBV5-1, the J call TRBJ2-2, with D possibly matching TRBD2 (5 bases). Trimming shortened V by 3 bases and J by 2 bases, and 14 bases separated the two germline ends. This CDR3 has 16 amino acids. CDR1 and CDR2 from the germline V gene are SGHRS and YFSETQ. This chain's CDR3 is CASSSLGGVNTGELFF. DNA for the CDR3: TGCGCCAGCAGCTCGCTAGGAGGAGTAAACACCGGGGAGCTGTTTTTT.

A word on this clonotype: With a far larger clone one base away, a read error is the likely cause. This is likely a read error, given that the CDR3 carries no conserved phenylalanine or tryptophan at its end. This chain uses TRBV5-6 with TRBJ1-5, with a weak D call TRBD1 (5 bases). V lost 2 bases to trimming and J lost 5 bases, with 5 bases between them. The germline gives CDR1 SGHDT, CDR2 YYEEEE. The CDR3 length is 12 residues. CDR3 protein: CASSLGDQPQHS. CDR3 nucleotide sequence: TGTGCCAGCAGCTTAGGGGATCAGCCCCAGCATTCT.

This clonotype was recorded a few times. The V call is TRBV30, the J call TRBJ1-1; TRBD1 might be the D (5 bases). V lost 2 bases and J 7 bases, leaving 5 bases between the germline ends. This CDR3 contains 10 residues. Germline loops: CDR1 GTSNPN, CDR2 SVGIG (reference sequence). DNA of the CDR3: TGTGCCTGGAGTCAGGGTGAAGCTTTCTTT. This encodes CAWSQGEAFF.

The chain recombines TRBV7-9 with TRBJ1-1; no reliable D call. Trimming cost V 5 bases and J 11 bases, with 15 bases left between them. Per germline, CDR1 SEHNR and CDR2 FQNEAQ (reference sequence). The CDR3 covers 12 residues. This CDR3 reads CASSAGQLAAFF. CDR3 nucleotides: TGTGCCAGCAGCGCGGGCCAGCTCGCCGCTTTCTTT. Full variable domain (remainder filled in from reference TRBV7-9 and TRBJ1-1): DTGVSQNPRHKITKRGQNVTFRCDPISEHNRLYWYRQTLGQGPEFLTYFQNEAQLEKSRLLSDRFSAERPKGSFSTLEIQRTEQGDSAMYLCASSAGQLAAFFGQGTRLTVV.

The rearrangement links TRBV20-1 to TRBJ2-3; TRBD1 matches 9 bases. CDR3 size: 12 residues. Losses at the gene ends were 5 bases for V and 6 bases for J; bases not matched to a gene: 3. CDR1 is DFQATT, CDR2 SNEGSKA, per germline (reference sequence). CDR3 region: CSARQGDDTQYF. The CDR3 coding sequence is TGCAGTGCTCGACAGGGGGACGATACGCAGTATTTT.

The chain couples TRBV19 to TRBJ2-7; D uncertain. This CDR3 is 15 amino acids long. CDR1 is LNHDA and CDR2 is SQIVND in the germline V gene (reference sequence). V was pared by 6 bases and J by 7 bases, with 22 bases between. The CDR3, as DNA: TGTGCCAGTAGCCCACCAGGTCTACAGTACGTAGAGCAGTACTTC. Its protein product is CASSPPGLQYVEQYF.

This clonotype showed up many times. V is TRBV7-6 and J is TRBJ2-7; D not certain. There are 13 residues in the CDR3. The germline gives CDR1 SGHVS, CDR2 FNYEAQ. Trimming cost V 2 bases and J 2 bases, with 7 bases left between them. The CDR3 nucleotides are TGTGCCAGCAGCTTAAACCAGGCCTACGAGCAGTACTTC. Translation gives CASSLNQAYEQYF. The full variable domain, in which reference TRBV7-6 and TRBJ2-7 provide the parts outside the CDR3, is GAGVSQSPRYKVTKRGQDVALRCDPISGHVSLYWYRQALGQGPEFLTYFNYEAQQDKSGLPNDRFSAERPEGSISTLTIQRTEQRDSAMYRCASSLNQAYEQYFGPGTRLTVT.

Ten or more counts support this clonotype. The chain employs TRBV3-1 and TRBJ2-1, with 13 bases matching TRBD2. V lost 7 bases and J lost 8; bases outside the gene matches: 14. CDR1 and CDR2 (germline): LGHDT, YNNKEL (reference sequence). This CDR3 has 17 amino acids. The CDR3 is CASTPFRLAGGEDEQFF. The CDR3 nucleotides read TGTGCCAGCACCCCTTTCAGACTAGCGGGAGGAGAAGATGAGCAGTTCTTC.

This clonotype was detected only a few times. This chain uses TRBV20-1 with TRBJ2-3; 11 positions match TRBD2. V lost 0 bases to trimming and J lost 5 bases; unmatched junction nucleotides: 4. This CDR3 comprises 15 residues. In germline, CDR1 is DFQATT, CDR2 SNEGSKA (reference sequence). CDR3 loop: CSARDGTSGRDTQYF. CDR3 sequence (DNA): TGCAGTGCTAGAGATGGAACTAGCGGGAGAGATACGCAGTATTTT.

The chain combines TRBV3-1 with TRBJ1-1, with 8 bases lining up with TRBD1. CDR1 and CDR2 from the germline V gene are LGHDT and YNNKEL (reference sequence). The CDR3 covers 14 residues. V dropped 0 bases and J dropped 4; count of bases not matched to a gene: 1. For the CDR3, the DNA is TGTGCCAGCAGCCAAGATCAGGGGGCCACTGAAGCTTTCTTT. Translated: CASSQDQGATEAFF.

The table lists this clonotype with a few counts. The chain combines TRBV5-1 with TRBJ2-1; the match to TRBD1 covers 9 bases. The CDR3 spans 15 residues. Germline loops: CDR1 SGHRS, CDR2 YFSETQ. V lost 2 bases, J lost 5 bases, and 5 bases stayed unmatched. This CDR3 is CASSLGQGTDNEQFF. CDR3 DNA: TGCGCCAGCAGCTTAGGACAGGGGACGGACAATGAGCAGTTCTTC.

This clonotype was observed a few times. The rearrangement links TRBV13 to TRBJ1-2, with D tentatively TRBD1 (5 bases). This CDR3 has 16 residues. Germline CDR1 PRHDT, CDR2 FYEKMQ (reference sequence). Deletions cut 0 bases from V and 6 bases from J, with 17 bases between. CDR3 sequence reads: CASSLGTQGERDGYTF. The DNA of the CDR3 is TGTGCCAGCAGCTTAGGGACACAAGGGGAAAGAGATGGCTACACCTTC. The full variable domain, in which reference TRBV13 and TRBJ1-2 provide the parts outside the CDR3, is AAGVIQSPRHLIKEKRETATLKCYPIPRHDTVYWYQQGPGQDPQFLISFYEKMQSDKGSIPDRFSAQQFSDYHSELNMSSLELGDSALYFCASSLGTQGERDGYTFGSGTRLTVV.

This clonotype was observed many times. V gene TRBV12-3 or TRBV12-4 combines with J gene TRBJ2-1, with a tentative D call TRBD2 (6 bases). The CDR3 is made up of 15 amino acids. The germline V and J ends were trimmed by 2 bases and 5 bases, with 13 bases remaining between them. CDR3 nucleotide sequence: TGTGCCAGCAGTTTATTGGACTACGTCAACAATGAGCAGTTCTTC. Translated: CASSLLDYVNNEQFF.

The sample holds many counts of this clonotype. Compared with germline, one end of the junction differs, possibly owing to a read error. The V gene is TRBV12-3 or TRBV12-4, the J gene TRBJ1-1; perhaps TRBD1 as D (6 bases). This CDR3 is built from 13 residues. Here the CDR3 reads CASRPGTSSGVIF. DNA for the CDR3: TGTGCCAGCAGACCCGGGACATCCTCAGGCGTGATCTTT.

This clonotype was seen more than once but under ten times. The chain carries TRBV5-1 and TRBJ2-1, with 7 bases that match TRBD1. After removal of 0 bases from V and 7 bases from J, the junction contained 7 bases not matched to a gene. The CDR3 contains 15 residues. Germline assignment: CDR1 SGHRS and CDR2 YFSETQ. This chain's CDR3 is CASSLGTGAGNEQFF. CDR3 bases: TGCGCCAGCAGCTTGGGAACAGGGGCCGGGAATGAGCAGTTCTTC. Full variable domain (rest looked up from reference TRBV5-1 and TRBJ2-1): KAGVTQTPRYLIKTRGQQVTLSCSPISGHRSVSWYQQTPGQGLQFLFEYFSETQRNKGNFPGRFSGRQFSNSRSEMNVSTLELGDSALYLCASSLGTGAGNEQFFGPGTRLTVL.

This clonotype was counted only a few times. The genes are TRBV6-1 and TRBJ1-4; 9 positions agree with TRBD1. Germline CDR1 and CDR2: MNHNS and SASEGT. With V trimmed by 6 bases and J by 0 bases, 11 bases remained unmatched. This CDR3 region has 18 residues. As DNA, the CDR3 is TGTGCCAGCAGACTTCATCCGCGGGACAGGGCAACTAATGAAAAACTGTTTTTT. Translated, it gives CASRLHPRDRATNEKLFF.

The J gene is TRBJ2-1, the V gene TRBV6-1, with 8 bases identical to TRBD1. This CDR3 has 14 residues. V lost 6 bases and J lost 6; bases outside the gene matches: 7. CDR1 MNHNS and CDR2 SASEGT come from the germline V gene. CDR3 loop: CASREDRVGNEQFF. CDR3 DNA: TGTGCCAGCAGAGAGGACAGGGTGGGCAATGAGCAGTTCTTC.

This clonotype was counted only a few times. Germline and junction disagree at one end, which may indicate a read error. The CDR3 here is CSARDGTRVDEQFF. Written as DNA, the CDR3 is TGCAGTGCAAGAGACGGGACTAGAGTCGATGAGCAGTTCTTC. This chain joins TRBV20-1 and TRBJ2-1; 8 positions match TRBD2. From germline, CDR1 is DFQATT and CDR2 SNEGSKA (reference sequence). The CDR3 consists of 14 residues.

The J gene is TRBJ1-1, the V gene TRBV29-1; TRBD1 matches at 8 bases. Germline lookup yields CDR1 SQVTM and CDR2 ANQGSEA. The trim removed 1 base at V and 5 bases at J, leaving 6 bases unmatched. CDR3 size: 14 residues. The CDR3 spells CSVEAGGGRTEAFF. The CDR3 nucleotides are TGCAGCGTTGAAGCAGGGGGCGGTCGGACTGAAGCTTTCTTT.

CDR3 region: CASSQSGTGGYGYGYTF. CDR3 nucleotides: TGTGCCAGCAGCCAATCCGGGACAGGGGGATATGGATATGGCTACACCTTC. The rearrangement links TRBV3-1 to TRBJ1-2; 11 bases align to TRBD1. J was trimmed by 5 bases and V by 2 bases; bases with no gene match: 10. Per the germline V gene, CDR1 is LGHDT and CDR2 is YNNKEL (reference sequence). The CDR3 totals 17 residues.

The sample holds one count of this clonotype. The rearrangement uses TRBV30 and TRBJ2-3; 8 bases are shared with TRBD2. This CDR3 spans 15 amino acids. V lost 2 bases, J lost 6 bases, and 10 bases stayed unmatched. The V gene's germline CDR1 is GTSNPN and CDR2 SVGIG (reference sequence). The CDR3 coding sequence is TGTGCCTGGAGTTCTAGCGGGTCCATGGCCGATACGCAGTATTTT. Protein product: CAWSSSGSMADTQYF. Full variable domain (rest looked up from reference TRBV30 and TRBJ2-3): SQTIHQWPATLVQPVGSPLSLECTVEGTSNPNLYWYRQAAGRGLQLLFYSVGIGQISSEVPQNLSASRPQDRQFILSSKKLLLSDSGFYLCAWSSSGSMADTQYFGPGTRLTVL.

The V and J genes are TRBV5-5 and TRBJ2-4; D perhaps matches TRBD1 (6 bases). V lost 0 bases, J lost 0 bases, and 28 bases lay in between. The CDR3 is made up of 22 amino acids. The germline V gene encodes CDR1 SGHKS and CDR2 YYEKEE (reference sequence). The CDR3 spells CASSLGEDLGASTSLAKNIQYF. In nucleotides, the CDR3 is TGTGCCAGCAGCTTGGGAGAAGATTTGGGGGCCTCTACTTCTTTAGCCAAAAACATTCAGTACTTC.

This clonotype was counted ten times or more. V gene TRBV6-5 combines with J gene TRBJ1-1; TRBD1 agrees at 8 bases. The germline V gene encodes CDR1 MNHEY and CDR2 SVGAGI. This CDR3 has 15 residues. With V trimmed by 5 bases and J by 4 bases, 9 bases remained unmatched. The CDR3 DNA is TGTGCCAGCAGTCCGCCCACAGGGGGTCCCACTGAAGCTTTCTTT. This sequence encodes CASSPPTGGPTEAFF.

Many counts were recorded for this clonotype. The chain combines TRBV20-1 with TRBJ2-5; 7 bases map to TRBD1. The CDR3 runs 14 residues. Germline values: CDR1 DFQATT, CDR2 SNEGSKA (reference sequence). The trim removed 3 bases at V and 5 bases at J, leaving 9 bases unmatched. The CDR3 region has the DNA TGCAGTGCTAGGAGACAGGGCTCGGAGGAGACCCAGTACTTC. It specifies CSARRQGSEETQYF.

This clonotype turned up a few times. The chain links TRBV5-6 to TRBJ2-2, with D tentatively TRBD2 (6 bases). This CDR3 is built from 16 residues. Germline loops: CDR1 SGHDT, CDR2 YYEEEE. Trimming took off 4 bases at V and 4 bases at J, with 17 bases between the two ends. The CDR3 DNA reads as TGTGCCAGCAGCCGTTGGGGTCCGGGAGCCACCGGGGAGCTGTTTTTT. Translated: CASSRWGPGATGELFF.

This clonotype was picked up many times. The chain combines TRBV29-1 with TRBJ1-1; TRBD1 might be the D (5 bases). Per the germline V gene, CDR1 is SQVTM and CDR2 is ANQGSEA. V lost 3 bases and J lost 11, with 13 bases in between. The CDR3 is made up of 11 amino acids. CDR3 DNA sequence: TGCAGCGTTGATTCCGGTGAGGGGGCTTTCTTT. It encodes CSVDSGEGAFF. Full variable domain (missing parts from reference TRBV29-1 and TRBJ1-1): SAVISQKPSRDICQRGTSLTIQCQVDSQVTMMFWYRQQPGQSLTLIATANQGSEATYESGFVIDKFPISRPNLTFSTLTVSNMSPEDSSIYLCSVDSGEGAFFGQGTRLTVV.